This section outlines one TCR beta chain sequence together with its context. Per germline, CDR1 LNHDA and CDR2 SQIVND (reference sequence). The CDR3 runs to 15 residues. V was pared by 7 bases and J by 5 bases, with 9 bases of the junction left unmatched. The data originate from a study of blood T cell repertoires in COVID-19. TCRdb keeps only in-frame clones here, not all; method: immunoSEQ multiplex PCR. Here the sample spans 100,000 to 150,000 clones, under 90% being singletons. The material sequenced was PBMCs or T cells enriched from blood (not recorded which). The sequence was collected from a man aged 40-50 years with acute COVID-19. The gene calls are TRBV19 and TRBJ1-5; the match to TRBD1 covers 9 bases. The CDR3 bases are TGTGCCAGTATTGCGAACAGGGGGCTCGATCAGCCCCAGCATTTT. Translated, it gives CASIANRGLDQPQHF.